This T cell receptor beta chain was recorded in a study of vaccination and CD4 T cells after COVID-19 (dated 2022 in TCRdb). Study-level background: Every convalescent patient had a positive nasal swab PCR test for SARS-CoV-2, with mild disease in about 9 patients and severe disease in one. The cultures were stimulated with overlapping spike peptide pools from SARS-CoV-2 and from the common cold coronaviruses HCoV-NL63, HCoV-OC43 and HCoV-229E. In control cultures, a CEFX viral epitope pool was used as positive control, an HIV-1 Nef peptide pool was used as negative control, or no peptide was added. Six males and four females were included in the convalescent cohort, with two Hispanic individuals, seven Caucasians, two Asians and one multiracial person represented. Participants got two doses of the Pfizer-BioNTech BNT162b2 vaccine (n=8) or two doses of the Moderna mRNA-1273 vaccine (n=2). The spike-specific CD4+ TCR repertoire was compared before and after mRNA vaccination in approximately ten COVID-19 convalescent patients and several infection-naive healthy vaccine recipients. Post-COVID blood samples were collected from convalescent patients a median of around 96 days after diagnosis, with a range of roughly 35 to 161 days. The time from the second vaccine dose to post-vaccine blood sampling had a median of roughly 72 days and ranged from roughly 12 to 250 days. The research as a whole found: Of the vaccine-specific clones in convalescent patients, 304 of 307, or nearly all, reacted only to SARS-CoV-2 spike and did not cross-react with common cold coronaviruses. Relatively few convalescent patients were included in the study, and early timepoints after natural infection were not analyzed. Among the post-vaccine SARS-CoV-2-reactive clones in convalescent patients, a median approximately 86% showed up only after vaccination, which suggests vaccine-specific priming. An increase in the median number of SARS-CoV-2-reactive clonotypes from 21 after infection to 38 after vaccination was observed, but the change was not found to be significant.

The CDR3 runs 16 amino acids, cysteine and phenylalanine included. Only the CDR3 DNA is retained, 48 bases long and in frame from the first base. CDR1 and CDR2 were assigned from the germline V gene as MDHEN and SYDVKM. Trimming costs V 7 bases and J 1 base, and their ends lie 16 bases apart. The label giving this sample's treatment or condition can be read as: roughly 11-day PBMC culture with coronavirus spike peptide pools or control peptides (ViraFEST assay). The study used the ViraFEST assay, which expanded antigen-specific T cells with peptide pools and then identified expanded clonotypes by TCR sequencing. The convalescent patients' positive SARS-CoV-2 PCR tests were from March to December 2020, which was before the Alpha, Beta and Delta variants emerged in the United States. Each well held under 2.5 million PBMCs cultured in IMDM containing about 5% human AB serum and approximately 9.8 IU/ml IL-2, with about 9.1 ug/ml peptide pools added. Half of the culture medium was replaced with fresh IL-2-containing medium on days 3 and 7. After approximately 11 days of culture, CD4+ T cells were isolated by negative selection with the EasySep CD4+ T cell isolation kit. Ficoll-Paque Plus gradient centrifugation was used to isolate PBMCs from whole blood, and the isolated PBMCs were then either used fresh or cryopreserved at -140C. Triplicate wells were generally used for each culture condition.

The receptor library was made with PCR. DNA from cultured CD4+ T cells underwent TCR sequencing with the Oncomine TCR Beta short-read assay at the Johns Hopkins FTIC core. The QIAamp micro DNA kit was used to extract genomic DNA from the cultured CD4+ T cells. Oncomine TCR Beta libraries from cultured CD4+ T cells were pooled with unique dual indexes and sequenced on an Illumina iSeq 100. The authors' analysis ran thus. Non-productive sequences were removed, and CDR3s that did not start with C, did not end with F or W, or were shorter than 7 amino acids were discarded. Antigen-specific clonotypes were identified using the MANAFEST web application through comparison of peptide-stimulated wells with reference and other culture wells. For a clone to be called positive, the clone needed an FDR below 0.05, an odds ratio above 5, and a productive frequency above 0.1% in at least two of three replicate wells. A clonotype was classed as cross-reactive if the clonotype showed significant expansion both in SARS-CoV-2 spike wells and in at least one common cold coronavirus spike condition. Levenshtein distances (stringdist) and unrooted phylogenetic trees (ape) in R version 3.6.1 were used to assess CDR3 homology. TCRdb reprocessed the public reads (quality trimming at Q25 with fastp, clone calling with MiXCR) and kept in-frame beta chains. One record per CDR3 amino acid sequence lists the most common genes and DNA. What appears here as the V and J calls and clone size reflects TCRdb's work, not the paper's. For this sample the table gives about 7,600 distinct CDR3 sequences, of which about 59% were detected only once. The ten largest clones add up to 20% of the sample.

On this clonotype: The target of this receptor is not known. No per-base quality is available; no much larger clone lies one base away.

The sequence links TRBV28 to TRBJ2-2; the D gene remains uncertain. The TCR sequence derives from a human donor with COVID-19. Specimen: cultured CD4+ T cells from blood, collected after SARS-CoV-2 vaccination. CDR3 protein: CASTETSRWNTGELFF. The bases read TGTGCCAGCACCGAGACGTCCAGGTGGAACACCGGGGAGCTGTTTTTT.